These 9 T cell receptor beta chains were all obtained from the same sample, sequenced in a study of OX40 agonist ivuxolimab in advanced cancers. The method was immunoSEQ multiplex PCR; TCRdb's version includes in-frame clones alone and lacks a portion of them. The sample yields around 25,000 clones, 77% seen once. Source: CD4+ or CD8+ T cells sorted from blood, taken in a trial of the OX40 agonist ivuxolimab. Receptors originate from an adult with an advanced solid tumor such as melanoma, head and neck, liver or kidney cancer.

The chain carries TRBV29-1 and TRBJ2-7; D remains ambiguous. In germline, CDR1 is SQVTM, CDR2 ANQGSEA. V was trimmed by 0 bases and J by 1 base, leaving 10 bases between them. The CDR3 consists of 14 residues. CDR3 coding DNA: TGCAGCGTTGAAGATCCTTTCTCTTCCTACGAGCAGTACTTC. Translating gives CSVEDPFSSYEQYF.

This clone is categorized as medium-sized. The chain has TRBV30 and TRBJ1-5, with 9 positions matching TRBD1. J gave up 6 bases and V 3 bases, and 6 bases lay outside the gene matches. The length of the CDR3 is 14 residues. From germline, CDR1 is GTSNPN and CDR2 SVGIG (reference sequence). CDR3 loop: CAWRPGQGSQPQHF. As DNA, the CDR3 is TGTGCCTGGAGGCCGGGACAGGGCTCTCAGCCCCAGCATTTT. The entire variable domain, with the rest obtained from reference TRBV30 and TRBJ1-5, is as follows: SQTIHQWPATLVQPVGSPLSLECTVEGTSNPNLYWYRQAAGRGLQLLFYSVGIGQISSEVPQNLSASRPQDRQFILSSKKLLLSDSGFYLCAWRPGQGSQPQHFGDGTRLSIL.

A few counts support this clone. The CDR3 is CSVATGGRGYTF. The CDR3 region has the DNA TGCAGCGTCGCCACAGGGGGCCGTGGCTACACCTTC. This chain joins TRBV29-1 and TRBJ1-2, with 9 bases aligning to TRBD1. V lost 6 bases to trimming and J lost 7 bases; unmatched junction nucleotides: 6. The V gene's germline CDR1 is SQVTM and CDR2 ANQGSEA. This CDR3 spans 12 amino acids.

The V gene is TRBV27, the J gene TRBJ2-1; tentatively, D is TRBD1 or TRBD2 (6 bases each). Trimming removed 6 bases from V and 9 bases from J, with 30 bases in between. This CDR3 contains 18 residues. The germline CDR1 and CDR2 sequences are MNHEY and SMNVEV (reference sequence). This CDR3 reads CASSGRITGTLTGGEQFF. The CDR3 coding sequence is TGTGCCAGCAGCGGTCGAATCACAGGGACATTAACCGGGGGTGAGCAGTTCTTC.

The chain links TRBV30 to TRBJ1-6; the match to TRBD1 covers 7 bases. The CDR3 runs 16 residues. CDR1 is GTSNPN, CDR2 SVGIG, per germline (reference sequence). V lost 3 bases and J lost 5; bases outside the gene matches: 10. The CDR3 nucleotides are TGTGCCTGGAGGGAAATCCGGACAGGAGATAATTCACCCCTCCACTTT. This gives the protein CAWREIRTGDNSPLHF.

V and J are TRBV4-1 and TRBJ2-7; no clear D. Between the trimmed V and J ends, which lost 3 bases and 7 bases, there was a span of 19 bases. There are 15 residues in the CDR3. Germline values: CDR1 MGHRA, CDR2 YSYEKL. CDR3 sequence reads: CASSHSLGLSGEQYF. The CDR3 DNA reads TGCGCCAGCAGCCATAGCTTAGGGCTATCAGGAGAGCAGTACTTC.

The V gene is TRBV5-4, the J gene TRBJ2-2, with a possible D match to TRBD2 (5 bases). Germline CDR1 is SGHNT and CDR2 is YYREEE (reference sequence). V was clipped by 3 bases and J by 4 bases, with 13 bases between them. The CDR3 spans 15 residues. Written as DNA, the CDR3 is TGTGCCAGCAGCTCGATACTAGGTTCCACCGGGGAGCTGTTTTTT. It translates to CASSSILGSTGELFF.

J is TRBJ1-3 and V is TRBV6-6; D not resolved. CDR3 length: 12 residues. Trimming shortened V by 6 bases and J by 8 bases, and 11 bases separated the two germline ends. Germline loops: CDR1 MNHNY, CDR2 SVGAGI (reference sequence). The CDR3 DNA is TGTGCCAGCAGGAGGGAGCGATACACCATATATTTT. Its translation: CASRRERYTIYF.

The chain recombines TRBV19 with TRBJ2-2, with D perhaps assigned TRBD1 or TRBD2 (5 bases each). Trimming took 3 bases from V and 6 from J, leaving 8 bases between them. Germline assignment: CDR1 LNHDA and CDR2 SQIVND (reference sequence). The CDR3 extends over 13 amino acids. This CDR3 is CASSILGAGELFF. The CDR3 DNA reads TGTGCCAGTAGTATCCTGGGGGCCGGGGAGCTGTTTTTT.